The TCR beta chain under discussion was sequenced for a study of naive and memory T cell subsets. Study findings and constraints: Especially in CD8 cells, naive repertoires contained a few larger clonotypes, possibly CD45RA-re-expressing memory cells.

The CDR3 is 14 amino acids. V lost 1 base to trimming and J lost 5 bases; unmatched junction nucleotides: 4. The beta constant-region primer was an equimolar mix of two oligonucleotides covering TRBC1 and TRBC2. Nested alpha and beta constant-region primers with the SP2 primer drove four PCR rounds on ligated cDNA. Ligation attached a single-stranded oligonucleotide with a 12-nucleotide UMI and the SP2 primer to the cDNA 3' end. MiXCR, applied by TCRdb to the UMI-ligation and nested PCR reads, yields one record per CDR3 protein. The table includes more than 95,000 distinct CDR3 sequences, roughly 15% detected once. This clonotype was counted only a few times. The antigen is undetermined.

V gene TRBV12-3 or TRBV12-4 combines with J gene TRBJ2-7; 8 bases are shared with TRBD1. This TCR was recovered from a human donor in good health. The sequenced sample consisted of naive CD8+ T cells from blood. For the CDR3, the DNA is TGTGCCAGCAGTTTAGGCCAGGGGGCCAACGAGCAGTACTTC. Amino acid sequence: CASSLGQGANEQYF.